This T cell receptor beta chain was observed in a study of cytomegalovirus exposure and HLA in healthy donors. It was with 60 Vbeta and 13 Jbeta primers that the PCR ran. In the original workflow: Later, an analysis found approximately 80 million unique TCR beta chains, and 10 million to 11 million of these were shared. Generated by immunoSEQ multiplex PCR, the TCRdb table keeps only in-frame clones and is missing some. The D gene and trimming were derived from the DNA, and the V and J assignments and clone size from that table. The table lists under 150,000 clones, around 78% of them singletons. Between the trimmed V and J ends, which lost 8 bases and 9 bases, there was a span of 9 bases. The CDR3 is 10 residues long. The germline V gene encodes CDR1 LNHDA and CDR2 SQIVND (reference sequence).

The sequence was collected from a middle-aged woman in good health and CMV-seronegative. The V call is TRBV19, the J call TRBJ2-3; D is ambiguous. Material for sequencing was PBMCs. In DNA, the CDR3 is TGTGCCAGTGGCGGATACACGCAGTATTTT. Translating gives CASGGYTQYF.